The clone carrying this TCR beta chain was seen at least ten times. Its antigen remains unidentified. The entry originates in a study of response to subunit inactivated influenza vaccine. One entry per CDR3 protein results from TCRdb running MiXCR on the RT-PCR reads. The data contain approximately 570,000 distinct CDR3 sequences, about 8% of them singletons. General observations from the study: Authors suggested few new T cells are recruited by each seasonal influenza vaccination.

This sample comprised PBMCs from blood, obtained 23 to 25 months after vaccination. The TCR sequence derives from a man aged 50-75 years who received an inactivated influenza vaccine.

The CDR3 reads CASSDQIRLAGVYEQYF. The CDR3 DNA reads as TGTGCCAGCAGTGATCAGATTCGGCTAGCGGGAGTCTACGAGCAGTACTTC. V is TRBV2 and J is TRBJ2-7, with 10 bases matching TRBD2. V was pared by 3 bases and J by 3 bases, with 11 bases of the junction left unmatched. Per the germline V gene, CDR1 is SNHLY and CDR2 is FYNNEI. This CDR3 region has 17 residues.